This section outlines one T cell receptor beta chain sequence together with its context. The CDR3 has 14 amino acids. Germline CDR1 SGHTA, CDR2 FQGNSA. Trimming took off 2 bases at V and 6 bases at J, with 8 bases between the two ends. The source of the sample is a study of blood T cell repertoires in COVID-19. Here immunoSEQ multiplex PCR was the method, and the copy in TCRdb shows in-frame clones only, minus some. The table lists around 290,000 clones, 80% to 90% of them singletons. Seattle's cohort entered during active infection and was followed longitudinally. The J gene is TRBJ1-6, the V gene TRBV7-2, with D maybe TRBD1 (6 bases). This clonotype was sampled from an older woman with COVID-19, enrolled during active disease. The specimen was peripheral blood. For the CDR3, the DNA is TGTGCCAGCAGCTTACAGGGGACTAATTCACCCCTCCACTTT. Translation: CASSLQGTNSPLHF.